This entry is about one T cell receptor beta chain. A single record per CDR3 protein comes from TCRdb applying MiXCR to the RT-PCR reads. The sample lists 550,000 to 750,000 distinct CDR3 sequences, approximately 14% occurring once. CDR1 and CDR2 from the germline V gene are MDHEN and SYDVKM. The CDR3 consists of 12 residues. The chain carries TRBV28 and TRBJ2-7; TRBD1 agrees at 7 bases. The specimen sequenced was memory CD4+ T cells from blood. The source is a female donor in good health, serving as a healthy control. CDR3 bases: TGTGCGGGCCGGGACAGTAACTACGAGCAGTACTTC. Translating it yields CAGRDSNYEQYF.